This T cell receptor (beta chain) was observed in a study of cytomegalovirus exposure and HLA in healthy donors. Overall study: In a later analysis, it was reported that the roughly 120 validation repertoires had been produced on the same platform as the 600 to 850 repertoires belonging to the first cohort. Study findings and constraints: Researchers reported that a few CMV-associated chains were confirmed in vitro as CMV antigen-specific. TCR clusters originating in the first cohort tended to co-occur in the 120 validation repertoires, according to a later analysis. Altogether, about 160 TCR beta chains were recorded as cytomegalovirus-associated.

This clone was picked up a small number of times. The antigen is undetermined. The CDR3 is 15 amino acids. CDR1 is SGHRS, CDR2 YFSETQ, per germline. Trimming removed 4 bases from V and 7 bases from J; junction bases left unmatched: 11. Assay: immunoSEQ multiplex PCR; the TCRdb copy retains only in-frame clones and omits some. The sample holds over 75,000 clones; about nine tenths are singletons and the top ten take roughly 2.1%. The clonotype comes from a man aged 25 to 45 in good health and CMV-seronegative. Specimen: PBMCs. The chain has TRBV5-1 and TRBJ1-2; 9 bases map to TRBD1. The CDR3 bases are TGCGCCAGCAGCGTGCGGACAGGGGCTTCGCGTGGCTACACCTTC. Protein product: CASSVRTGASRGYTF.